This T cell receptor (beta chain) was sequenced for a study of T-cell memory formation after mild COVID-19. Using its own MiXCR run on the 5' RACE reads, TCRdb lists one record per CDR3 protein. Of about 440,000 distinct CDR3 sequences in the sample, roughly 20% were seen once. General study points: Mostly located in CM and EM were contracting CD4+ clones, with contracting CD8+ clones located in EMRA.

In the case of this clonotype: Its cognate antigen is unknown.

Germline-derived CDR1 and CDR2 are SGHKS and YYEKEE (reference sequence). CDR3 length equals 14 residues. After removal of 3 bases from V and 4 bases from J, the junction contained 6 bases not matched to a gene. Specimen: PBMCs or a T cell subset sorted from them (not recorded which). The receptor comes from an adult woman who had mild COVID-19 (a few samples of this study predate the infection). Cell type and time point are not known. V gene TRBV5-5 combines with J gene TRBJ1-1, with 7 bases matching TRBD1. The CDR3 region is CASSSYRGTTEAFF. In DNA form, the CDR3 reads TGTGCCAGCAGCTCGTACAGGGGAACCACTGAAGCTTTCTTT.